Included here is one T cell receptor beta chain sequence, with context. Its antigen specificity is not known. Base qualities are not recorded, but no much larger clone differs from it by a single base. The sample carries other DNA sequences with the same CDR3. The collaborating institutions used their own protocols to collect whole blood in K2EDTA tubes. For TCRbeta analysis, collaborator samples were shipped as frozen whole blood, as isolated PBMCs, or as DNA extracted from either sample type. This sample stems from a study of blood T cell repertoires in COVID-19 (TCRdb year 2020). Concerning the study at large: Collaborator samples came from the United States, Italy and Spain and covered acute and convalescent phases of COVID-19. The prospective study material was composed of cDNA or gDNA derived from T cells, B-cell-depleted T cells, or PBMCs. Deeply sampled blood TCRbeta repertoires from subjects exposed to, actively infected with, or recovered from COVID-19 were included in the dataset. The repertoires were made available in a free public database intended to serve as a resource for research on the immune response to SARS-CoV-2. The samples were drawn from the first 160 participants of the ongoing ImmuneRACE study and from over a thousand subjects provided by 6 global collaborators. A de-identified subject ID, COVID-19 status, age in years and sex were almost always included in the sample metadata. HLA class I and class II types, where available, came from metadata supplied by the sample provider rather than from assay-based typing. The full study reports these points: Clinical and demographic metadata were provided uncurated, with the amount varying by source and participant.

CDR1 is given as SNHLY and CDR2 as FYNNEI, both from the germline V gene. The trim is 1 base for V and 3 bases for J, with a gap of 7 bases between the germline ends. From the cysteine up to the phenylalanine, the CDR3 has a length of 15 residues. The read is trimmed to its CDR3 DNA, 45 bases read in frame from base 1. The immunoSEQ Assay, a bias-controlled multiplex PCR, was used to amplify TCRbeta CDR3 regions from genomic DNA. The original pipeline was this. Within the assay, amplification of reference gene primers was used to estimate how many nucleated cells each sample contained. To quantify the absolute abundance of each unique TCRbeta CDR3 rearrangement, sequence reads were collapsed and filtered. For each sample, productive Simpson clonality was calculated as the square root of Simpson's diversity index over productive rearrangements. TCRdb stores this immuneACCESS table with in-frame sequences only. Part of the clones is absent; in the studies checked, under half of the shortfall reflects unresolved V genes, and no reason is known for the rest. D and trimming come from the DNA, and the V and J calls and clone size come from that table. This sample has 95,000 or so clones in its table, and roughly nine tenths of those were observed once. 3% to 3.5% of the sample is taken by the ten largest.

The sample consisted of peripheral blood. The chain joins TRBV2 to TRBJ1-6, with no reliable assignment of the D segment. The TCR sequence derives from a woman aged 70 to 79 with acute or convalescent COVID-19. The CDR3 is CASSEGRSYNSPLHF. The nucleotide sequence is TGTGCCAGCAGTGAAGGGAGGAGCTATAATTCACCCCTCCACTTT.